Below are 6 T cell receptor beta chains sequenced from a single sample in a study of blood T cell repertoires in COVID-19. Sequenced by immunoSEQ multiplex PCR; TCRdb stores in-frame clones only, minus some. The table lists 210,000 or so clones, approximately 81% of them singletons, with less than 20% in the top ten. Sequenced material: peripheral blood. The receptors come from a woman older than 75 with active or convalescent COVID-19.

This sequence joins TRBV14 and TRBJ2-5; perhaps TRBD2 as D (6 bases). V was cut by 5 bases and J by 0 bases, with 10 bases left in between. This CDR3 region has 14 residues. Germline V gives CDR1 SGHDN, CDR2 FVKESK. In nucleotides, the CDR3 is TGTGCCAGCAGCTTAAGGGACTACCAAGAGACCCAGTACTTC. It is translated as CASSLRDYQETQYF.

The chain recombines TRBV5-1 with TRBJ2-1, with D hard to call. Trimming shortened V by 0 bases and J by 8 bases, and 9 bases separated the two germline ends. The V gene's germline CDR1 is SGHRS and CDR2 YFSETQ. The CDR3 sequence is 13 residues long. In nucleotides, the CDR3 is TGCGCCAGCAGCTTGGAACTTCGTGATGAGCAGTTCTTC. This codes for CASSLELRDEQFF.

This chain uses TRBV7-8 with TRBJ1-3; no reliable D call. From germline, CDR1 is SGHVS and CDR2 FQNEAQ. The germline V and J ends were trimmed by 5 bases and 0 bases, with 11 bases remaining between them. The CDR3 totals 15 residues. The DNA for the CDR3 is TGTGCCAGCAGCCGAGACACCAGCTCTGGAAACACCATATATTTT. Translated, it gives CASSRDTSSGNTIYF.

This clone was seen a few times. The rearrangement links TRBV30 to TRBJ1-2, with TRBD1 as a possible D gene (6 bases). Per germline, CDR1 GTSNPN and CDR2 SVGIG (reference sequence). This CDR3 has 14 residues. V dropped 4 bases and J dropped 7 bases, with 19 bases sitting between them. CDR3 sequence: CAWIPPTGFGGYTF. The CDR3 region has the DNA TGTGCCTGGATCCCCCCAACAGGGTTCGGTGGCTACACCTTC.

The CDR3 loop is CASIMRGANEKLFF. CDR3 in DNA: TGTGCCAGCATTATGCGGGGGGCTAATGAAAAACTGTTTTTT. This sequence joins TRBV2 and TRBJ1-4; D is perhaps TRBD1 (5 bases). There are 14 residues in the CDR3. Germline CDR1 is SNHLY and CDR2 is FYNNEI. Trimming pared 7 bases from V and 3 bases from J, leaving 12 bases between. Combining the CDR3 with reference TRBV2 and TRBJ1-4 gives the whole variable domain EPEVTQTPSHQVTQMGQEVILRCVPISNHLYFYWYRQILGQKVEFLVSFYNNEISEKSEIFDDQFSVERPDGSNFTLKIRSTKLEDSAMYFCASIMRGANEKLFFGSGTQLSVL.

The rearrangement links TRBV6-5 to TRBJ2-7; D uncertain. V was pared by 7 bases and J by 0 bases, with 10 bases between. CDR1 and CDR2 (germline): MNHEY, SVGAGI. This CDR3 region has 13 residues. The CDR3 region is CASTQSHSYEQYF. The CDR3 nucleotides are TGTGCCAGCACTCAGTCCCACTCCTACGAGCAGTACTTC.